This T cell receptor beta chain came from a study of OX40 agonist ivuxolimab in advanced cancers. Study summary: Ivuxolimab, an agonistic anti-OX40 (CD134) antibody, was given to patients. Three patients, one with hepatocellular carcinoma and two with cutaneous melanoma, achieved partial responses. Study-wide results and limits: Expanded peripheral T cells had an undetermined antigen specificity.

Notes on this clone: As yet, its antigen is unknown.

This table comes from immunoSEQ multiplex PCR, and its TCRdb copy is limited to in-frame clones, with some not included. The table has about 73,000 clones, about 90% seen once. With 4 bases clipped from V and 5 bases from J, the junction kept 4 bases outside the gene matches. The CDR3 has 14 residues. Germline V gene lookup returns CDR1 LNHDA and CDR2 SQIVND (reference sequence). This sequence originates from an adult with an advanced solid tumor such as melanoma, head and neck, liver or kidney cancer. This chain uses TRBV19 with TRBJ2-5; 10 bases map to TRBD2. The material sequenced was CD4+ or CD8+ T cells sorted from blood, taken in a trial of the OX40 agonist ivuxolimab. CDR3 region: CASSRQRGGETQYF. The CDR3 DNA reads TGTGCCAGTAGTAGACAGCGGGGGGGCGAGACCCAGTACTTC. Based on the CDR3 plus reference TRBV19 and TRBJ2-5, the full variable domain is DGGITQSPKYLFRKEGQNVTLSCEQNLNHDAMYWYRQDPGQGLRLIYYSQIVNDFQKGDIAEGYSVSREKKESFPLTVTSAQKNPTAFYLCASSRQRGGETQYFGPGTRLLVL.